A selection of T cell receptor beta chains follows, all from one sample in a study of cytomegalovirus exposure and HLA in healthy donors. The table came from immunoSEQ multiplex PCR; TCRdb's copy has only in-frame clones and leaves some out. The sample contains around 99,000 clones, just under 70% of which appear only once. What was sequenced was PBMCs. Source of these receptors: an older woman in good health and CMV-seropositive. Each CDR3 is given with its conserved first and last residue. The D gene is left open where the match is weak. Clone size, where shown, is once, few, many, or a class for clones that have expanded.

cdr3_aa cdr3_nt clone_size d_call j_call v_call
CASSEGGSIMNTEAFF TGTGCCAGTAGCGAAGGGGGCAGTATCATGAACACTGAAGCTTTCTTT NA TRBD1 TRBJ1-1 TRBV19
CSVQVVGGLAEEAFF TGCAGCGTTCAAGTAGTCGGGGGATTAGCCGAGGAGGCTTTCTTT NA NA TRBJ1-1 TRBV29-1
CASSFVGLERNEQFF TGCGCCAGCAGCTTCGTAGGACTGGAAAGGAATGAGCAGTTCTTC NA NA TRBJ2-1 TRBV5-1
CASSSGLTSYNEQFF TGTGCCAGCAGCTCCGGACTAACTTCCTACAATGAGCAGTTCTTC few NA TRBJ2-1 TRBV5-6
CASSLERLAVGYEQYF TGTGCCAGCAGCTTAGAGCGGCTAGCGGTGGGCTACGAGCAGTACTTC once TRBD2 TRBJ2-7 TRBV7-8
CASSKRNTGELFF TGTGCCAGTAGTAAGCGGAACACCGGGGAGCTGTTTTTT NA NA TRBJ2-2 TRBV19
CATSRAPTGSYEQYF TGTGCCACCAGCCGCGCCCCGACAGGGTCCTACGAGCAGTACTTC NA TRBD1 TRBJ2-7 TRBV15
CASSESRQGQGETQYF TGTGCCAGCAGTGAAAGTCGACAGGGGCAAGGAGAGACCCAGTACTTC NA TRBD1 TRBJ2-5 TRBV6-1
CASSGDGGQQFF TGTGCCAGCAGCGGCGACGGGGGACAGCAGTTCTTC NA NA TRBJ2-1 TRBV5-4
CASSFSRTGTYGYTF TGTGCCAGCAGCTTCTCGCGGACAGGGACTTATGGCTACACCTTC few TRBD1 TRBJ1-2 TRBV7-9
CASSLSQAGDSGNTIYF TGTGCCAGCAGCTTATCCCAGGCGGGGGACTCTGGAAACACCATATATTTT many NA TRBJ1-3 TRBV11-2
CSVEGGGGEKLFF TGCAGCGTTGAAGGAGGGGGCGGTGAAAAACTGTTTTTT NA TRBD1 TRBJ1-4 TRBV29-1
CASSPQGTGEPQHF TGTGCCAGCAGCCCACAGGGTACCGGCGAGCCCCAGCATTTT NA NA TRBJ1-5 TRBV7-9
CASSFSGGVNEQFF TGTGCCAGCAGTTTTAGCGGGGGGGTTAATGAGCAGTTCTTC NA TRBD2 TRBJ2-1 TRBV6-4
CAWSGGLRDNQPQHF TGTGCCTGGAGTGGGGGTTTGCGGGACAATCAGCCCCAGCATTTT once NA TRBJ1-5 TRBV30
CASSSIGLASYEQYF TGTGCCAGCAGCTCCATCGGGTTAGCCTCCTACGAGCAGTACTTC NA NA TRBJ2-7 TRBV11-2
CASSEGRDRVMGEQFF TGTGCCAGCAGTGAAGGGCGGGACAGGGTGATGGGTGAGCAGTTCTTC NA TRBD1 TRBJ2-1 TRBV6-1
CASSLVAGGNYGYTF TGCGCCAGCAGCTTGGTTGCGGGGGGTAACTATGGCTACACCTTC NA NA TRBJ1-2 TRBV5-1
CASSRESGDPQPQHF TGTGCCAGCAGCCGGGAATCAGGGGACCCTCAGCCCCAGCATTTT NA NA TRBJ1-5 TRBV7-2
CASSLGNRPQGGYTF TGTGCCAGCAGCTTGGGGAACCGGCCCCAGGGAGGCTACACCTTC NA NA TRBJ1-2 TRBV5-6
CASSLTGDATYEQYF TGTGCCAGCAGTTTAACAGGGGACGCCACCTACGAGCAGTACTTC few TRBD1 TRBJ2-7 TRBV6-4
CASNPGQGAYFDYGYTF TGTGCCAGTAACCCCGGACAGGGGGCGTACTTTGACTATGGCTACACCTTC NA TRBD1 TRBJ1-2 TRBV19
CATGPLGTGELFF TGTGCGACAGGGCCCTTGGGCACCGGGGAGCTGTTTTTT NA TRBD1 TRBJ2-2 TRBV9
CASSVAVGGEFNYGYTF TGTGCCAGCAGCGTAGCCGTGGGGGGAGAGTTTAACTATGGCTACACCTTC NA NA TRBJ1-2 TRBV9
CSVLKPTSNYGYTF TGCAGCGTTCTCAAACCGACTTCTAACTATGGCTACACCTTC NA NA TRBJ1-2 TRBV29-1
CASSLPRMNTEAFF TGTGCCAGCAGTTTACCGAGAATGAACACTGAAGCTTTCTTT NA NA TRBJ1-1 TRBV28
CASRRRDGENYGYTF TGTGCCAGCAGAAGGAGGGACGGCGAAAACTATGGCTACACCTTC NA NA TRBJ1-2 TRBV6-1
CASSLLGGSFYEQYF TGTGCCAGCAGTTTATTGGGAGGTTCTTTCTACGAGCAGTACTTC NA NA TRBJ2-7 TRBV6-6
CASSQVPHYLLETQYF TGCGCCAGCAGCCAAGTCCCCCACTACCTGTTGGAGACCCAGTACTTC NA NA TRBJ2-5 TRBV4-1
CASSKRQGEQRGAYEQYF TGTGCCAGCAGCAAGCGACAGGGGGAGCAGCGGGGGGCCTACGAGCAGTACTTC NA NA TRBJ2-7 TRBV13
CASSLQTNTEAFF TGTGCCAGCAGCTTACAGACGAACACTGAAGCTTTCTTT NA NA TRBJ1-1 TRBV6-5
CASSPSGGASGELFF TGTGCCAGCTCACCGAGCGGGGGGGCCTCCGGGGAGCTGTTTTTT NA TRBD2 TRBJ2-2 TRBV18
CAWSGQGRYEQYF TGTGCCTGGAGCGGACAGGGAAGGTACGAGCAGTACTTC NA TRBD1 TRBJ2-7 TRBV30
CASSPPAGPGEQYF TGTGCCAGCTCACCTCCCGCGGGCCCCGGCGAGCAGTACTTC NA NA TRBJ2-7 TRBV18
CASKDRTYTEAFF TGTGCCAGCAAGGACAGGACCTACACTGAAGCTTTCTTT NA TRBD1 TRBJ1-1 TRBV2
CATSPGTTNTGELFF TGCGCCACTTCCCCCGGGACTACGAACACCGGGGAGCTGTTTTTT NA TRBD2 TRBJ2-2 TRBV10-2
CASSPHSGNQPQHF TGTGCCAGCAGCCCTCATTCAGGAAATCAGCCCCAGCATTTT NA NA TRBJ1-5 TRBV9
CASSVTQTGEDTEAFF TGTGCCAGCAGTGTAACGCAGACAGGGGAGGACACTGAAGCTTTCTTT few TRBD1 TRBJ1-1 TRBV2
CASTAGAGIFMNTEAFF TGTGCCAGCACCGCGGGGGCAGGGATCTTCATGAACACTGAAGCTTTCTTT few NA TRBJ1-1 TRBV7-2
CSVPRGRASTDTQYF TGCAGCGTCCCGCGAGGCAGGGCTAGCACAGATACGCAGTATTTT NA NA TRBJ2-3 TRBV29-1